The 29 T cell receptor beta chains below were found in one sample sequenced in a study of cytomegalovirus exposure and HLA in healthy donors. Primers for the PCR totalled 60 Vbeta and 13 Jbeta. Data came from immunoSEQ multiplex PCR; TCRdb stores just in-frame clones and leaves some out. The table has roughly 120,000 clones, 77% seen once; the top ten hold 3.7%. The specimen was PBMCs. All receptors come from a human donor in good health.

This clone has only one observation. This rearrangement joins TRBV7-9 to TRBJ2-3, with TRBD2 matching 10 bases. CDR1 and CDR2 (germline): SEHNR, FQNEAQ (reference sequence). The CDR3 length is 15 residues. Trimming cost V 7 bases and J 2 bases; bases outside gene matches: 6. CDR3 sequence reads: CASKASGSHTDTQYF. The CDR3 DNA sequence: TGTGCCAGCAAGGCTAGCGGGAGCCACACAGATACGCAGTATTTT.

V usage is TRBV6-1 and J usage is TRBJ2-7, with a tentative D call TRBD2 (6 bases). The CDR3 has 15 residues. The V gene lost 4 bases and the J gene lost 0 bases, with 13 bases spanning the gap. In germline, CDR1 is MNHNS, CDR2 SASEGT. DNA of the CDR3: TGTGCCAGCAGTGCCTCGGGACTGAACTCCTACGAGCAGTACTTC. The encoded protein is CASSASGLNSYEQYF.

DNA for the CDR3: TGTGCCAGCAGCTCTGGCAGCGGCCGCACAGATACGCAGTATTTT. Translated: CASSSGSGRTDTQYF. The rearrangement uses TRBV5-4 and TRBJ2-3; tentatively, D is TRBD2 (5 bases). V dropped 3 bases and J dropped 1 base, with 12 bases sitting between them. This CDR3 has 15 residues. Germline V gene lookup returns CDR1 SGHNT and CDR2 YYREEE (reference sequence).

The V call is TRBV5-1, the J call TRBJ2-2, with D possibly matching TRBD2 (6 bases). V was trimmed by 0 bases and J by 3 bases, leaving 12 bases between them. The CDR3 runs 16 residues. Germline V gene lookup returns CDR1 SGHRS and CDR2 YFSETQ. The CDR3 DNA is TGCGCCAGCAGCTTGGTCGCGGGACGAGACACCGGGGAGCTGTTTTTT. Its protein is CASSLVAGRDTGELFF.

The genes are TRBV5-1 and TRBJ2-5, with D tentatively TRBD2 (5 bases). The ends were cut back, 2 bases at V and 3 bases at J, with 14 bases in the middle. The CDR3 runs to 15 residues. Per the germline V gene, CDR1 is SGHRS and CDR2 is YFSETQ. Written as DNA, the CDR3 is TGCGCCAGCAGCTTTACCGGGGTGTCTAAAGAGACCCAGTACTTC. Encoded protein: CASSFTGVSKETQYF.

This clone is a singleton in its sample. The J gene is TRBJ1-4, the V gene TRBV11-2; D gene ambiguous. Germline V CDR1 and CDR2: SGHAT, FQNNGV. The CDR3 is 14 residues long. Trimming shortened V by 1 base and J by 8 bases, and 11 bases separated the two germline ends. DNA for the CDR3: TGTGCCAGCAGCTTAGGGCAGATCAAGGAAAAACTGTTTTTT. Residues: CASSLGQIKEKLFF.

The genes are TRBV4-1 and TRBJ2-5, with 9 bases identical to TRBD2. The CDR3 is 16 amino acids. Germline CDR1 is MGHRA and CDR2 is YSYEKL. V lost 4 bases, J lost 2 bases, and 8 bases stayed unmatched. The DNA for the CDR3 is TGCGCCAGCAGCCCGAGATCTCTAGCGGGGCAAGAGACCCAGTACTTC. Its protein is CASSPRSLAGQETQYF.

This clone was seen a single time. The chain recombines TRBV9 with TRBJ2-3, with 7 nucleotides matching TRBD2. The CDR3 sequence is 16 residues long. J gave up 1 base and V 0 bases, and 5 bases lay outside the gene matches. CDR1 and CDR2 (germline): SGDLS, YYNGEE. The CDR3 region has the DNA TGTGCCAGCAGCGTAGGGGCTAGCGGACGCACAGATACGCAGTATTTT. Translating gives CASSVGASGRTDTQYF.

The rearrangement joins TRBV6-1 to TRBJ2-7; 8 bases line up with TRBD2. The germline V gene encodes CDR1 MNHNS and CDR2 SASEGT. This CDR3 region has 14 residues. The V segment lost 2 bases and the J segment 6 bases; nucleotides outside the gene matches: 6. The CDR3 here is CASSEPRGVGEQYF. In DNA form, the CDR3 reads TGTGCCAGCAGTGAACCGCGGGGGGTGGGCGAGCAGTACTTC.

The V and J genes are TRBV5-1 and TRBJ2-3; 11 nucleotides line up with TRBD2. Germline lookup yields CDR1 SGHRS and CDR2 YFSETQ. The CDR3 is 15 amino acids. V lost 4 bases to trimming and J lost 5 bases; unmatched junction nucleotides: 6. The CDR3 DNA follows: TGCGCCAGCAGCCTAAAACTAGCGGGAGAAGATACGCAGTATTTT. The encoded protein is CASSLKLAGEDTQYF.

This chain uses TRBV6-1 with TRBJ2-5; TRBD2 aligns across 13 bases. V lost 7 bases, J lost 4 bases, and 6 bases stayed unmatched. The CDR3 sequence is 15 residues long. Germline CDR1 reads MNHNS; CDR2 reads SASEGT. As DNA, the CDR3 is TGTGCCAGCATTCGGACTAGCGGGAGTGGAGAGACCCAGTACTTC. Its translation is CASIRTSGSGETQYF.

The chain uses TRBV2 and TRBJ1-1, with 8 bases aligning to TRBD1. Germline loops: CDR1 SNHLY, CDR2 FYNNEI. V lost 6 bases and J lost 4; bases outside the gene matches: 4. The CDR3 has 13 residues. The CDR3 sequence: CASSRGQGTEAFF. The CDR3 region has the DNA TGTGCCAGCAGCCGAGGACAGGGCACTGAAGCTTTCTTT.

The count of this clone is one. This chain uses TRBV11-2 with TRBJ2-1; 9 bases line up with TRBD2. Trimming removed 10 bases from V and 8 bases from J; junction bases left unmatched: 9. CDR3 length equals 13 residues. Per germline, CDR1 SGHAT and CDR2 FQNNGV. The CDR3 is CATRGGGRDEQFF. The DNA for the CDR3 is TGTGCCACCCGGGGGGGCGGGAGGGATGAGCAGTTCTTC.

This chain links TRBV5-1 with TRBJ2-7; 7 bases agree with TRBD1. Trimming cost V 4 bases and J 3 bases; bases outside gene matches: 16. The CDR3 extends over 17 amino acids. CDR1 is SGHRS, CDR2 YFSETQ, per germline. CDR3 residues: CASSLGPDRVRGYEQYF. The DNA for the CDR3 is TGCGCCAGCAGCCTTGGACCTGACAGGGTTAGGGGCTACGAGCAGTACTTC.

The chain combines TRBV7-2 with TRBJ1-2; possibly TRBD1 for D (5 bases). CDR3 length equals 15 residues. The V and J ends lost 1 base and 0 bases respectively, with 9 bases between them. Germline V gene lookup returns CDR1 SGHTA and CDR2 FQGNSA. In nucleotides, the CDR3 is TGTGCCAGCAGCTTAGTGGACAACCCTAACTATGGCTACACCTTC. Its translation is CASSLVDNPNYGYTF.

This chain links TRBV28 with TRBJ1-4; 9 bases are shared with TRBD1. This CDR3 contains 22 residues. V gave up 6 bases and J gave up 2 bases; unmatched junction bases: 25. From germline, CDR1 is MDHEN and CDR2 SYDVKM. The CDR3 protein is CASSHNTGYPRQGVMTNEKLFF. CDR3 bases: TGTGCCAGCAGCCACAATACCGGCTACCCGAGACAGGGGGTCATGACTAATGAAAAACTGTTTTTT.

V usage is TRBV7-6 and J usage is TRBJ2-7; 7 nucleotides agree with TRBD1. CDR1 is SGHVS, CDR2 FNYEAQ, per germline. The CDR3 contains 13 residues. V trimming: 4 bases; J trimming: 1 base; junction bases outside the gene matches: 1. CDR3 sequence: CASSSRGSYEQYF. In nucleotides, the CDR3 is TGTGCCAGCAGCTCCAGGGGGTCCTACGAGCAGTACTTC. The complete variable domain, with remaining parts taken from reference TRBV7-6 and TRBJ2-7, reads GAGVSQSPRYKVTKRGQDVALRCDPISGHVSLYWYRQALGQGPEFLTYFNYEAQQDKSGLPNDRFSAERPEGSISTLTIQRTEQRDSAMYRCASSSRGSYEQYFGPGTRLTVT.

This clone was picked up one time. The chain employs TRBV10-1 and TRBJ2-5; 9 bases are a match to TRBD2. The CDR3 has 15 amino acids. V lost 2 bases and J lost 3; bases outside the gene matches: 4. Germline lookup yields CDR1 WNHNN and CDR2 SYGVQD (reference sequence). The CDR3 nucleotides read TGCGCCAGCAGTGAGATGGCGGGAGGGAAAGAGACCCAGTACTTC. Protein sequence: CASSEMAGGKETQYF.

Regarding this clone: Compared with germline, one end of the junction differs, possibly owing to a read error. V gene TRBV11-3 combines with J gene TRBJ1-2; no definite D call. There are 14 residues in the CDR3. Germline V gene data show CDR1 as SGHNT and CDR2 as YENEEA. This CDR3 is CASSLGATSYGYIF. CDR3 coding DNA: TGTGCCAGCAGCTTAGGGGCGACGTCCTATGGCTACATCTTC.

The chain joins TRBV6-6 to TRBJ2-1; 8 nucleotides match TRBD2. There are 14 residues in the CDR3. Germline values: CDR1 MNHNY, CDR2 SVGAGI (reference sequence). Germline trimming cut 4 bases from V and 5 bases from J; bases unmatched to any gene: 4. CDR3 bases: TGTGCCAGCAGTTCCCGTAGCGGGAACAATGAGCAGTTCTTC. The encoded protein is CASSSRSGNNEQFF.

This sequence joins TRBV19 and TRBJ1-1, with a weak D call TRBD1 (6 bases). Trimming left V 1 base short and J 5 bases short, with 14 bases between. CDR3 size: 15 residues. Germline lookup yields CDR1 LNHDA and CDR2 SQIVND (reference sequence). In DNA, the CDR3 is TGTGCCAGTAGTATAGTCCGCAGGGGAACAACTGAAGCTTTCTTT. This translates into CASSIVRRGTTEAFF.

The chain uses TRBV27 and TRBJ2-1; a weak D match, TRBD2 (5 bases). The V gene lost 0 bases and the J gene lost 2 bases, with 14 bases spanning the gap. The CDR3 runs to 17 residues. The germline CDR1 and CDR2 sequences are MNHEY and SMNVEV (reference sequence). The CDR3 coding sequence is TGTGCCAGCAGTTTATCCCCTACTAGTTTTGCCTACAATGAGCAGTTCTTC. Protein product: CASSLSPTSFAYNEQFF.

The J gene is TRBJ2-1, the V gene TRBV9; 12 nucleotides agree with TRBD2. V dropped 0 bases and J dropped 4; count of bases not matched to a gene: 5. This CDR3 comprises 17 residues. From germline, CDR1 is SGDLS and CDR2 YYNGEE. The CDR3 nucleotides read TGTGCCAGCAGCGTAGAAGCTAGCGGGAGGGTTTACAATGAGCAGTTCTTC. Protein product: CASSVEASGRVYNEQFF. The variable domain in full, completed from reference TRBV9 and TRBJ2-1, reads DSGVTQTPKHLITATGQRVTLRCSPRSGDLSVYWYQQSLDQGLQFLIQYYNGEERAKGNILERFSAQQFPDLHSELNLSSLELGDSALYFCASSVEASGRVYNEQFFGPGTRLTVL.

The rearrangement joins TRBV6-1 to TRBJ2-7, with 8 bases identical to TRBD2. The CDR3 loop spans 13 amino acids. J lost 7 bases, V lost 6 bases, and 8 bases had no gene match. Germline assignment: CDR1 MNHNS and CDR2 SASEGT. The CDR3 loop is CASRERLAIEQYF. The CDR3 DNA sequence: TGTGCCAGCAGGGAGCGACTAGCGATTGAGCAGTACTTC.

The chain couples TRBV2 to TRBJ2-3, with D unresolved. The length of the CDR3 is 14 residues. The V end lost 5 bases, the J end lost 2 bases, and 11 bases lay between the germline ends. Germline-derived CDR1 and CDR2 are SNHLY and FYNNEI. CDR3 protein: CASSKRQVTDTQYF. The CDR3 nucleotides are TGTGCCAGCAGTAAACGCCAGGTCACAGATACGCAGTATTTT.

Only one count was recorded for this clone. The V gene is TRBV15, the J gene TRBJ2-1; 14 nucleotides match TRBD2. Germline V gene data show CDR1 as LNHNV and CDR2 as YYDKDF (reference sequence). With V trimmed by 0 bases and J by 12 bases, 7 bases remained unmatched. CDR3 size: 16 residues. CDR3 residues: CATSRDKGLAGDGQFF. In DNA, the CDR3 is TGTGCCACCAGCAGAGATAAGGGACTAGCGGGAGATGGGCAGTTCTTC.

V usage is TRBV5-8 and J usage is TRBJ2-5; TRBD1 might be the D (6 bases). The J call may be mistaken, given a closer DNA end match to TRBJ2-7. Germline-derived CDR1 and CDR2 are SGHTS and YDEGEE. The CDR3 runs to 13 residues. The CDR3 DNA follows: TGTGCCAGCACTATCGGGACAACCTACGAGCAGTACTTC. Protein: CASTIGTTYEQYF.

This clone was seen a few times. The chain employs TRBV2 and TRBJ2-5; D is perhaps TRBD2 (5 bases). This CDR3 is built from 14 residues. Trimming removed 7 bases from V and 4 bases from J, with 16 bases in between. Germline V lookup: CDR1 SNHLY, CDR2 FYNNEI. The CDR3 DNA reads as TGTGCCAGCACATGGTCGCTAGCAGTAGAGACCCAGTACTTC. Translated, it gives CASTWSLAVETQYF. Together with reference TRBV2 and TRBJ2-5, the CDR3 gives the full variable domain: EPEVTQTPSHQVTQMGQEVILRCVPISNHLYFYWYRQILGQKVEFLVSFYNNEISEKSEIFDDQFSVERPDGSNFTLKIRSTKLEDSAMYFCASTWSLAVETQYFGPGTRLLVL.

This chain connects TRBV7-8 to TRBJ2-1, with 10 bases lining up with TRBD2. The germline V gene has CDR1 SGHVS and CDR2 FQNEAQ. The V and J ends lost 3 bases and 7 bases, in that order; junction bases with no gene match: 3. CDR3 length equals 14 residues. The CDR3 spells CASSFSGRTNEQFF. The DNA for the CDR3 is TGTGCCAGCAGCTTTAGCGGGAGGACAAATGAGCAGTTCTTC.